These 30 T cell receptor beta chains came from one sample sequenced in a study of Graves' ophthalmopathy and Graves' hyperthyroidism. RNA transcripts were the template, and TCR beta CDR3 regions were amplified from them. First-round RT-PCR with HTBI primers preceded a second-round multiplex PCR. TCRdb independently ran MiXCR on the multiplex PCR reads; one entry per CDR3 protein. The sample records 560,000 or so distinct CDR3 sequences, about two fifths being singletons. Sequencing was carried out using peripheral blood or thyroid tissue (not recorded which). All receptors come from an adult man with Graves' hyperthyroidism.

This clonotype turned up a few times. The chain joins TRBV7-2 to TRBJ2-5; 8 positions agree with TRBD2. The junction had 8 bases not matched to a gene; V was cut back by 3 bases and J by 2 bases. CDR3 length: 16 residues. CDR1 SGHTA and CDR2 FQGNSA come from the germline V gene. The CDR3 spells CASSLVPGLEQETQYF. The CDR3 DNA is TGTGCCAGCAGCTTGGTACCGGGACTAGAACAAGAGACCCAGTACTTC.

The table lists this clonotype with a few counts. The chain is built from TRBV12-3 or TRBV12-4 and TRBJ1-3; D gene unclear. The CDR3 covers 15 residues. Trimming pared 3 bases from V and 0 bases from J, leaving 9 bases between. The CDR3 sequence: CASSFRADSGNTIYF. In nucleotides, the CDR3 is TGTGCCAGCAGTTTTAGAGCAGACTCTGGAAACACCATATATTTT.

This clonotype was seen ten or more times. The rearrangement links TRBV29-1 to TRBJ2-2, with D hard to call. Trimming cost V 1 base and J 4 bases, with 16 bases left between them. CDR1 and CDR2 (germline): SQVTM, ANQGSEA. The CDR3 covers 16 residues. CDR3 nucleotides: TGCAGCGTTGAAGCGCGCGGCGAAACGGGCACCGGGGAGCTGTTTTTT. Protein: CSVEARGETGTGELFF.

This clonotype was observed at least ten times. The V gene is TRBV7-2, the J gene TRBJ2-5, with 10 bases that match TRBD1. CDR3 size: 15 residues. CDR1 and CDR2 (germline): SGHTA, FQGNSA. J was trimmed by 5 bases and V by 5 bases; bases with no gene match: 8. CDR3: CASSRDRGHTETQYF. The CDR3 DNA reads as TGTGCCAGCAGCCGCGACAGGGGGCATACGGAGACCCAGTACTTC.

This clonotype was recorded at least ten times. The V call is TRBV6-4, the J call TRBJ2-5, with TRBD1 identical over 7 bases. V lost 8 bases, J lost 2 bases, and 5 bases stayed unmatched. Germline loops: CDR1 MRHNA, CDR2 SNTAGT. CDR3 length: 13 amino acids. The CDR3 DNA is TGTGCCAGCGGACCGGGACAGCAAGAGACCCAGTACTTC. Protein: CASGPGQQETQYF.

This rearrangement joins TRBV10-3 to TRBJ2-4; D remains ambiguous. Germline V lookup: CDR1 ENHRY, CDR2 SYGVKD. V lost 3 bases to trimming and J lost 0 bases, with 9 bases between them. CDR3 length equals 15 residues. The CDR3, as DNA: TGTGCCATCAGTGATCCTCCCCTAGCCAAAAACATTCAGTACTTC. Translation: CAISDPPLAKNIQYF.

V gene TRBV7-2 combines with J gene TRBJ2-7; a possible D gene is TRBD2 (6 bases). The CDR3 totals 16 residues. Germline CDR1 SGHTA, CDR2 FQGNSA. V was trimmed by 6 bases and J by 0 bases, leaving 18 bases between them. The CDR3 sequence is CASSLSSGGISYEQYF. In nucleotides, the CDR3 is TGTGCCAGCAGTTTAAGTTCTGGGGGGATCTCCTACGAGCAGTACTTC.

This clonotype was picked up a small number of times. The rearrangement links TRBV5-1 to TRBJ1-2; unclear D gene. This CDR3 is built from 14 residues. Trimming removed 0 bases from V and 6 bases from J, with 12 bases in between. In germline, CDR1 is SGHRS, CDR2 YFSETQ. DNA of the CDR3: TGCGCCAGCAGCTTGGATGGAGGCTTGGATGGCTACACCTTC. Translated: CASSLDGGLDGYTF.

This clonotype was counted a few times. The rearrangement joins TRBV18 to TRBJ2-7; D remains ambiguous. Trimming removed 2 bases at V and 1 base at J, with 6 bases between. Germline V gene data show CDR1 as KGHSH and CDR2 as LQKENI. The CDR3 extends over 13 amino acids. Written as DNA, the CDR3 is TGTGCCAGCTCACCAGTACAGTCCTACGAGCAGTACTTC. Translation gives CASSPVQSYEQYF.

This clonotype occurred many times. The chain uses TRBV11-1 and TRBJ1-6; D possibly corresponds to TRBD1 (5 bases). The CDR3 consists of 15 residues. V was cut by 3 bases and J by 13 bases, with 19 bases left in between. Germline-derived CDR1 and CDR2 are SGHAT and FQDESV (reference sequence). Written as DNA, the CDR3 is TGTGCCAGCAGCTTTCTTCCAGGGCTTGCATCGCCCCTCCACTTT. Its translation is CASSFLPGLASPLHF. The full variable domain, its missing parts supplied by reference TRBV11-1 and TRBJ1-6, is EAEVAQSPRYKITEKSQAVAFWCDPISGHATLYWYRQILGQGPELLVQFQDESVVDDSQLPKDRFSAERLKGVDSTLKIQPAELGDSAMYLCASSFLPGLASPLHFGNGTRLTVT.

The CDR3, as DNA: TGTGCCAGCAGCAAGGATTGGAGGGGGCATTACAATGAGCAGTTCTTC. Translating gives CASSKDWRGHYNEQFF. The chain combines TRBV7-9 with TRBJ2-1; tentatively, D is TRBD1 (7 bases). CDR3 size: 16 residues. CDR1 is SEHNR, CDR2 FQNEAQ, per germline (reference sequence). The ends were cut back, 5 bases at V and 4 bases at J, with 18 bases in the middle.

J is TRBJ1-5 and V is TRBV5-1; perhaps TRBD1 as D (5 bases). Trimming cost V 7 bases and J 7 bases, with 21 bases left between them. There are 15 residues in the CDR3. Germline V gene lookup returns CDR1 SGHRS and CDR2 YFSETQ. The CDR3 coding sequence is TGCGCCAGCTCACCGGGGGTGATCGGACACCAGCCCCAGCATTTT. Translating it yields CASSPGVIGHQPQHF.

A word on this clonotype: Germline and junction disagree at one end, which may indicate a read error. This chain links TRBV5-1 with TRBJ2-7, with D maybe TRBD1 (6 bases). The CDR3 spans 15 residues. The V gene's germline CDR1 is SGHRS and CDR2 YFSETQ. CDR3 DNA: TGCGCCAGCAGCTTATGGCAGGGGAGCTCCTGCGAGCAGTACTTC. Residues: CASSLWQGSSCEQYF.

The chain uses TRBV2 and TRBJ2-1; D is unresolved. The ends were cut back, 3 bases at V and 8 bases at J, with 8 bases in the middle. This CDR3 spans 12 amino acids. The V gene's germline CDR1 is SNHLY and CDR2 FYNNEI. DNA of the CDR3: TGTGCCAGCAGTGACCTAGGTTATGAGCAGTTCTTC. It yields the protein CASSDLGYEQFF. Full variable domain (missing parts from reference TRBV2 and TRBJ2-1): EPEVTQTPSHQVTQMGQEVILRCVPISNHLYFYWYRQILGQKVEFLVSFYNNEISEKSEIFDDQFSVERPDGSNFTLKIRSTKLEDSAMYFCASSDLGYEQFFGPGTRLTVL.

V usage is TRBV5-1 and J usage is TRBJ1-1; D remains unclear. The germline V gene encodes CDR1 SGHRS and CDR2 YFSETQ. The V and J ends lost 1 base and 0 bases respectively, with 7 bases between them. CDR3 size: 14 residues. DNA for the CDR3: TGCGCCAGCAGCTTGACAGAGATGAACACTGAAGCTTTCTTT. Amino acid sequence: CASSLTEMNTEAFF.

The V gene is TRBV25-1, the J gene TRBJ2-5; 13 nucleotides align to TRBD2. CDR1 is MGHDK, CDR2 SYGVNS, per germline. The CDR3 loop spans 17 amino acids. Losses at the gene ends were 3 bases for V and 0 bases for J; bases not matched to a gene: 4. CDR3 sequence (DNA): TGTGCCAGCAGTGACCCGGGACTAGCGGGAAACCAAGAGACCCAGTACTTC. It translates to CASSDPGLAGNQETQYF.

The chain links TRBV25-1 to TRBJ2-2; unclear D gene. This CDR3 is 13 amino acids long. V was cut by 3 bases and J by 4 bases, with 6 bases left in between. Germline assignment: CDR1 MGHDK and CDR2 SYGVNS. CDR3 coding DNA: TGTGCCAGCAGTGAGTGGGTCACCGGGGAGCTGTTTTTT. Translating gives CASSEWVTGELFF. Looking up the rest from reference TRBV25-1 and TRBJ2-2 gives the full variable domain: EADIYQTPRYLVIGTGKKITLECSQTMGHDKMYWYQQDPGMELHLIHYSYGVNSTEKGDLSSESTVSRIRTEHFPLTLESARPSHTSQYLCASSEWVTGELFFGEGSRLTVL.

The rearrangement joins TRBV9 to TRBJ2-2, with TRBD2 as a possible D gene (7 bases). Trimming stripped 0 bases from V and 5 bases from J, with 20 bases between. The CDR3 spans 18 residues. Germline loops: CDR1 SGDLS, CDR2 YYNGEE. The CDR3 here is CASSVEGGVLPETGELFF. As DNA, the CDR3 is TGTGCCAGCAGCGTAGAGGGGGGGGTTCTCCCGGAAACCGGGGAGCTGTTTTTT.

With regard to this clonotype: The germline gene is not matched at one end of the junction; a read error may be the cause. The CDR3 spells CASGQVLGAGSNYGYTF. CDR3 sequence (DNA): TGCGCCAGCGGCCAAGTCCTAGGGGCGGGTTCTAACTATGGCTACACCTTC. The V and J genes are TRBV9 and TRBJ1-2, with D perhaps matching TRBD1 (5 bases). The CDR3 contains 17 residues. CDR1 is SGDLS, CDR2 YYNGEE, per germline.

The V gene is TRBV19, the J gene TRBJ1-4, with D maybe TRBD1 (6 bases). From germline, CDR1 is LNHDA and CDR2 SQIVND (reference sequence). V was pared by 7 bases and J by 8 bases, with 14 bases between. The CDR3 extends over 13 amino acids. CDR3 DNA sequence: TGTGCCAGTATAGAGCGGGGGGGCGAAAAACTGTTTTTT. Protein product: CASIERGGEKLFF.

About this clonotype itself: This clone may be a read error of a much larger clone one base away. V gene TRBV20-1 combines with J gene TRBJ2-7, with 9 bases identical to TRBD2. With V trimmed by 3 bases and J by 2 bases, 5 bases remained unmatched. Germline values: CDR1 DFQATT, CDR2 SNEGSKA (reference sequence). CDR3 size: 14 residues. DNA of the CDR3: TGCAGTGCTAGTGGCGGGAGGGCAACCTACGAGCAGTACTTC. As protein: CSASGGRATYEQYF.

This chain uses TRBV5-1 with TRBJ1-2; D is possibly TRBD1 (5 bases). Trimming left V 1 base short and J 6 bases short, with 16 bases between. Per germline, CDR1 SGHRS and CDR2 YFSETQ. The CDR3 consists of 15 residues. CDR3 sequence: CASSLQVGQKDGYTF. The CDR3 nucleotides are TGCGCCAGCAGCTTGCAGGTGGGGCAAAAAGATGGCTACACCTTC.

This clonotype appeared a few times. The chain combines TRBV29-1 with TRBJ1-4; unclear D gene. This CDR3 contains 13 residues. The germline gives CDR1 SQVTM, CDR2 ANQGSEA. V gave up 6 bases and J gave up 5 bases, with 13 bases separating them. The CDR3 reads CSVMTLMNEKLFF. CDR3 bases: TGCAGCGTAATGACTCTAATGAATGAAAAACTGTTTTTT.

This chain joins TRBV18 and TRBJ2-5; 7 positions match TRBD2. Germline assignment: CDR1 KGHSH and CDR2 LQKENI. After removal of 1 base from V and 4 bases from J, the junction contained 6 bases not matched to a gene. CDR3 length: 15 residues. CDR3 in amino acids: CASSPQPTSAETQYF. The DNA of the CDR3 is TGTGCCAGCTCACCACAACCTACTAGCGCAGAGACCCAGTACTTC.

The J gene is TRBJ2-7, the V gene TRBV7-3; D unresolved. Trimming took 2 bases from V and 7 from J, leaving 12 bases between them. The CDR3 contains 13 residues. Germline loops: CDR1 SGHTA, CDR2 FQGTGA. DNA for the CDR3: TGTGCCAGCAGCTTATTGTCGGTAGGGGAGCAGTACTTC. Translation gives CASSLLSVGEQYF.

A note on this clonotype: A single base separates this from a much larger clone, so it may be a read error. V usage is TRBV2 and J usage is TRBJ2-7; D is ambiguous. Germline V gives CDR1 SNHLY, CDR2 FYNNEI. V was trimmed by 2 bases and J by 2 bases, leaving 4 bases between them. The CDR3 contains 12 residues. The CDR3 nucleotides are TGTGCCAGCAGTGAACAGACCTACGAGCAGTACTTC. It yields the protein CASSEQTYEQYF.

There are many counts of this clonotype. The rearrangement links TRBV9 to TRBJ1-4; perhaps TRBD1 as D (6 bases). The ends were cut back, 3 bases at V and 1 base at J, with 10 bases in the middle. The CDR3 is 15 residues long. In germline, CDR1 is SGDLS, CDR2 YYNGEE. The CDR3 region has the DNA TGTGCCAGCAGCGCCGACAGGCAAACTAATGAAAAACTGTTTTTT. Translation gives CASSADRQTNEKLFF.

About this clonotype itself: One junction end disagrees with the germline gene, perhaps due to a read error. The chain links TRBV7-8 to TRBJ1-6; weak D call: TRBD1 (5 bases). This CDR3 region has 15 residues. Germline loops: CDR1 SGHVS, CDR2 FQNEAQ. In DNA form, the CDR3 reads TGTGCCTGCAGCGGGGCGAGGTCGACAGAGTCACCCCTCCACTTT. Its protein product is CACSGARSTESPLHF.

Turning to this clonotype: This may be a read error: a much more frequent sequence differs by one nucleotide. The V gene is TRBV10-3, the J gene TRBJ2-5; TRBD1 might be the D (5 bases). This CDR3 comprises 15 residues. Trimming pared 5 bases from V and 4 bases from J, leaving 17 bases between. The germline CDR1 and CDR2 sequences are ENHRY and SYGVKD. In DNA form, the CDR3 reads TGTGCCATCAGTATATTCGAACAGGACGGAGAGACCCAGTACTTC. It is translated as CAISIFEQDGETQYF.

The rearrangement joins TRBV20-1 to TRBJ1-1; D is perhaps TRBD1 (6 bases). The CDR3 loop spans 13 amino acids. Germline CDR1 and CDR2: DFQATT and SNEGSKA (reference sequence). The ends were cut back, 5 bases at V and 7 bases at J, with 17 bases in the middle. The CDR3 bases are TGCAGTGCTCAGAGTGGGGGGGCCGGTGAAGCTTTCTTT. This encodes CSAQSGGAGEAFF.